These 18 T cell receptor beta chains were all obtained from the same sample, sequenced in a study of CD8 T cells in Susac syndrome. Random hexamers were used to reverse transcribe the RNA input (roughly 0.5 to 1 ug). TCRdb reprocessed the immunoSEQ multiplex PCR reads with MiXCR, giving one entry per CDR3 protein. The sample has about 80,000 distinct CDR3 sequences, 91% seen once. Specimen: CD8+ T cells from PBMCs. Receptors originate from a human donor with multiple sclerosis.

DNA for the CDR3: TGTGCCAGCAGCAGCCTCGGAAAACTGTTTTTT. As protein: CASSSLGKLFF. The chain uses TRBV12-3 or TRBV12-4 and TRBJ1-4; D is uncertain. V was shortened by 6 bases and J by 10 bases, with 9 bases between the two germline ends. CDR3 length equals 11 residues.

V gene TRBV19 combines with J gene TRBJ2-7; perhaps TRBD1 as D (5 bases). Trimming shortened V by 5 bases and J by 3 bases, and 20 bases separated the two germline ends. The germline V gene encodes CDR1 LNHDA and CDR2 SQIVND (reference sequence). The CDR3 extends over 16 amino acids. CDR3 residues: CASSPVIGAKGYEQYF. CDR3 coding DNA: TGTGCCAGTAGTCCTGTTATAGGGGCGAAAGGCTACGAGCAGTACTTC.

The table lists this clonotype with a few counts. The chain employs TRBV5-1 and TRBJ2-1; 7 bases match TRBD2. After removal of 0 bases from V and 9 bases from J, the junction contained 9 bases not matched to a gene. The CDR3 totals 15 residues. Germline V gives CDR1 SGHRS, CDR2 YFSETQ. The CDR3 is CASSLVTSRVGEQFF. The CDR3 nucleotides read TGCGCCAGCAGCTTGGTGACTAGCCGGGTCGGTGAGCAGTTCTTC.

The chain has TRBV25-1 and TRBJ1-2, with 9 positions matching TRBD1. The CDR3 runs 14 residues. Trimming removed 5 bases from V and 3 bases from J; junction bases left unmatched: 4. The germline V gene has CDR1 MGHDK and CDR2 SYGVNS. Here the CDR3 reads CASSTTGGDYGYTF. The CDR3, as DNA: TGTGCCAGCAGTACCACAGGGGGCGACTATGGCTACACCTTC.

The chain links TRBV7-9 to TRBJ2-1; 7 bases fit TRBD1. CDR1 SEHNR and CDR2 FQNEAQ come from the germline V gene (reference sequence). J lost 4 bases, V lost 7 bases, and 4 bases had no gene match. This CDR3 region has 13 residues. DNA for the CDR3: TGTGCCAGCACCGACAGGGTGTACAATGAGCAGTTCTTC. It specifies CASTDRVYNEQFF.

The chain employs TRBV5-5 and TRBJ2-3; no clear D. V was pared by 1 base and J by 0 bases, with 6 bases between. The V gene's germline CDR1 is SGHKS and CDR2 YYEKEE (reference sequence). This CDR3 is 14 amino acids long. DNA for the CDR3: TGTGCCAGCAGCTTGCGGTTGAGCACAGATACGCAGTATTTT. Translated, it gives CASSLRLSTDTQYF.

The CDR3 nucleotides are TGTGCCAGCAGCTCCCGCGGGGGCCGGAGCTCCTACAATGAGCAGTTCTTC. Amino acids: CASSSRGGRSSYNEQFF. The chain couples TRBV5-6 to TRBJ2-1, with TRBD2 as a possible D gene (7 bases). CDR3 size: 17 residues. The germline CDR1 and CDR2 sequences are SGHDT and YYEEEE. The V end was cut by 3 bases, the J end by 0 bases, with 16 bases between.

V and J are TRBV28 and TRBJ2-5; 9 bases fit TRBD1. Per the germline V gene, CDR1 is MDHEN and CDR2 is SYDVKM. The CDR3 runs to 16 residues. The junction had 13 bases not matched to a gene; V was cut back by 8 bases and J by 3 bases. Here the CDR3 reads CASRHRGLIYEETQYF. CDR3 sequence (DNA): TGTGCCAGCCGCCACAGGGGGCTAATTTATGAAGAGACCCAGTACTTC.

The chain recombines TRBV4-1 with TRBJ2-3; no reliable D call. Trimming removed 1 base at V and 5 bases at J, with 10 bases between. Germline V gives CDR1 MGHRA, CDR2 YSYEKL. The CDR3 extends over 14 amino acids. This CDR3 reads CASSQVGSLDTQYF. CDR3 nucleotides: TGCGCCAGCAGCCAAGTAGGGTCGTTAGATACGCAGTATTTT.

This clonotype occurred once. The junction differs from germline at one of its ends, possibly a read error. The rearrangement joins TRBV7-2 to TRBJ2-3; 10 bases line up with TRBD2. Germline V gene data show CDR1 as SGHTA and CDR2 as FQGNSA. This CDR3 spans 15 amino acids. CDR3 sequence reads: CASSVAGGPRDTQYF. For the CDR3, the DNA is TGTGCCAGCAGCGTAGCGGGAGGTCCCAGGGATACGCAGTATTTT.

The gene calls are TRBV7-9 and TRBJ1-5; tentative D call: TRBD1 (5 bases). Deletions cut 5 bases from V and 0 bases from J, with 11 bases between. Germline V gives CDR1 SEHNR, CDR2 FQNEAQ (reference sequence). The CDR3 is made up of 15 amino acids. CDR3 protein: CASSGSGDSNQPQHF. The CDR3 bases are TGTGCCAGCAGCGGCTCGGGGGATAGCAATCAGCCCCAGCATTTT.

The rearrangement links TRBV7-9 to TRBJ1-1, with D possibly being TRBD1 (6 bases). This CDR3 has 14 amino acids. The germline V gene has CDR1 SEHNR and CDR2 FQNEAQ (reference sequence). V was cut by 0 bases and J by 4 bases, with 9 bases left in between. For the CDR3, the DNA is TGTGCCAGCAGCTTAGCGGGCAGGGGCACTGAAGCTTTCTTT. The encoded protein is CASSLAGRGTEAFF.

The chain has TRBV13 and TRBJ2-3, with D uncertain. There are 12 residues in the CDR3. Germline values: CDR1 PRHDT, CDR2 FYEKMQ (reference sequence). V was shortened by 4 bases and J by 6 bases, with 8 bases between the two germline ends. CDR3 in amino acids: CASSSLGDTQYF. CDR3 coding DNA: TGTGCCAGCAGCTCGCTGGGGGATACGCAGTATTTT. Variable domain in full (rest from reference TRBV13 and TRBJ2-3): AAGVIQSPRHLIKEKRETATLKCYPIPRHDTVYWYQQGPGQDPQFLISFYEKMQSDKGSIPDRFSAQQFSDYHSELNMSSLELGDSALYFCASSSLGDTQYFGPGTRLTVL.

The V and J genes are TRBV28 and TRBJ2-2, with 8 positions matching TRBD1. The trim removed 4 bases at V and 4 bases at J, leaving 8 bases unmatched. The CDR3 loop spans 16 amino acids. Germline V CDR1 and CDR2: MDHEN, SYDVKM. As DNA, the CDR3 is TGTGCCAGCAGTTCCCTCCGGGACAGGCCCACCGGGGAGCTGTTTTTT. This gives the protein CASSSLRDRPTGELFF.

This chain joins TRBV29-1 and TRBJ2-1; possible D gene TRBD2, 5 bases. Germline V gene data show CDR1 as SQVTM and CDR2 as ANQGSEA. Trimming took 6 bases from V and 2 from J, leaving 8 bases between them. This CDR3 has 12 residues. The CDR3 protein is CSVLLAYNEQFF. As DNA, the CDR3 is TGCAGCGTATTACTAGCCTACAATGAGCAGTTCTTC.

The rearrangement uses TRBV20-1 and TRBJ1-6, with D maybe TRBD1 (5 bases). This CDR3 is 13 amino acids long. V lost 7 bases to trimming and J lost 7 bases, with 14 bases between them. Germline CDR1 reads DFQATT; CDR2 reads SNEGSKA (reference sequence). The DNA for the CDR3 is TGCAGTGGGTATCAGGGAGACAATTCACCCCTCCACTTT. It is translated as CSGYQGDNSPLHF.

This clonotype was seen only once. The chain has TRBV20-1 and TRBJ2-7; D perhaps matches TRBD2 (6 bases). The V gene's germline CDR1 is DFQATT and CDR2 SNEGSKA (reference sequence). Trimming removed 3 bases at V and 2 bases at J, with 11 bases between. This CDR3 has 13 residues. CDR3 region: CSARTRGAYEQYF. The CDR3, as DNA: TGCAGTGCTAGGACTAGAGGTGCCTACGAGCAGTACTTC.

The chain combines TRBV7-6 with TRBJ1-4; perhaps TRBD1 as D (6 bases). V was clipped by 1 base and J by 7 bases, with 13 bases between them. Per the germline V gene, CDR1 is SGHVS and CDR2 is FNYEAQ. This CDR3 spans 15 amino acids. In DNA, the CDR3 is TGTGCCAGCAGCTTAGGAGCCGGGGGCGGTGAAAAACTGTTTTTT. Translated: CASSLGAGGGEKLFF. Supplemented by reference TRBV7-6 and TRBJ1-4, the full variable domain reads GAGVSQSPRYKVTKRGQDVALRCDPISGHVSLYWYRQALGQGPEFLTYFNYEAQQDKSGLPNDRFSAERPEGSISTLTIQRTEQRDSAMYRCASSLGAGGGEKLFFGSGTQLSVL.